This T cell receptor (beta chain) was retrieved from a study of cytomegalovirus exposure and HLA in healthy donors. Study as a whole: Counted in an early data release were roughly 87 million unique TCRs from HLA-typed donors. Study-wide results and caveats: Later analysis showed TCR association rates varying by HLA locus, highest for DRB1 and lowest for HLA-C. The study labeled around 160 TCR beta chains cytomegalovirus-associated.

Researchers ran the PCR with 60 Vbeta and 13 Jbeta primers. Some clones are missing from TCRdb's copy, which holds only in-frame ones; the method was immunoSEQ multiplex PCR. This table has some 110,000 clones, approximately 80% appearing once. This CDR3 is 16 amino acids long. The junction had 6 bases not matched to a gene; V was cut back by 0 bases and J by 2 bases. Germline V CDR1 and CDR2: MNHEY, SVGAGI. Concerning this clone: What it recognizes is unknown.

The TCR originated in a woman between 18 and 30 years old in good health and CMV-seropositive. The sample comprised PBMCs. The rearrangement uses TRBV6-5 and TRBJ1-2; TRBD1 aligns across 7 bases. The DNA for the CDR3 is TGTGCCAGCAGTTACTCCTGGACAGGAATAAACTATGGCTACACCTTC. Translating gives CASSYSWTGINYGYTF.